The 2 T cell receptor beta chains below were found in one sample sequenced in a study of OX40 agonist ivuxolimab in advanced cancers. Libraries were prepared by immunoSEQ multiplex PCR; TCRdb keeps only in-frame clonotypes and omits some of them. This table holds just under 80,000 clones, 75% to 90% found once. The specimen comprised CD4+ or CD8+ T cells sorted from blood, sampled in a trial of the OX40 agonist ivuxolimab. Every receptor here comes from an adult with an advanced solid tumor such as melanoma, head and neck, liver or kidney cancer.

The chain employs TRBV7-2 and TRBJ2-3; maybe TRBD2 (5 bases). The germline CDR1 and CDR2 sequences are SGHTA and FQGNSA. There are 16 residues in the CDR3. Trimming removed 1 base from V and 0 bases from J, with 11 bases in between. The CDR3 spells CASSLGVRTSTDTQYF. The CDR3 nucleotides read TGTGCCAGCAGCTTAGGGGTGCGGACTAGCACAGATACGCAGTATTTT.

The genes are TRBV7-2 and TRBJ1-4; no clear D. V dropped 5 bases and J dropped 4 bases, with 11 bases sitting between them. The CDR3 sequence is 14 residues long. Germline CDR1 is SGHTA and CDR2 is FQGNSA. The CDR3 coding sequence is TGTGCCAGCAGCCTACGACTCTTTAATGAAAAACTGTTTTTT. Translation: CASSLRLFNEKLFF.